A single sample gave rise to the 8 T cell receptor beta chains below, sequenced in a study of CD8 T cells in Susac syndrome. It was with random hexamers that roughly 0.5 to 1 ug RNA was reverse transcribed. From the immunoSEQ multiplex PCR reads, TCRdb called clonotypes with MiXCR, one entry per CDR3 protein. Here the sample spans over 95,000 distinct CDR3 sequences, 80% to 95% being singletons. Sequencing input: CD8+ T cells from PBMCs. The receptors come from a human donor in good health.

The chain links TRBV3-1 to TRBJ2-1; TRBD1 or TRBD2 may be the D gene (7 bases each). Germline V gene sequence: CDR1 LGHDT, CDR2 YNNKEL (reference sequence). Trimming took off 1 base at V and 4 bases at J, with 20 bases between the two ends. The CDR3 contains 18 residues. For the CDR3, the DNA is TGTGCCAGCAGCCAAGCCGGCGGCGGGCAGGGGGGGTACAATGAGCAGTTCTTC. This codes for CASSQAGGGQGGYNEQFF.

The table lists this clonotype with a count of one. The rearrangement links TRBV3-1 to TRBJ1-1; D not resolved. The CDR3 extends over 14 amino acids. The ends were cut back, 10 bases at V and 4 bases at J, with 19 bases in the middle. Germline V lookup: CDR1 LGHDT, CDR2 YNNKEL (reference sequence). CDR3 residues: CATTGRERGTEAFF. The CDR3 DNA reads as TGTGCCACCACGGGGAGGGAAAGAGGCACTGAAGCTTTCTTT. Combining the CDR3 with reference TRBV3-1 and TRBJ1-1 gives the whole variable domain DTAVSQTPKYLVTQMGNDKSIKCEQNLGHDTMYWYKQDSKKFLKIMFSYNNKELIINETVPNRFSPKSPDKAHLNLHINSLELGDSAVYFCATTGRERGTEAFFGQGTRLTVV.

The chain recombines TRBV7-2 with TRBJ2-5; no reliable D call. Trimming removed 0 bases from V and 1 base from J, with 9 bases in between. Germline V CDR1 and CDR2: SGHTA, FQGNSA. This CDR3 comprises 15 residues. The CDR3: CASSLASPRQETQYF. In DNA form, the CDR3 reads TGTGCCAGCAGCTTAGCGTCGCCCCGCCAAGAGACCCAGTACTTC.

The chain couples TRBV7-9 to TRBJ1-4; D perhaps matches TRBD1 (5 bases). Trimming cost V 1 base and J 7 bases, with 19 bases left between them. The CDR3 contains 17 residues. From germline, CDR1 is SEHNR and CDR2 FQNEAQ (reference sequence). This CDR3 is CASSLGSQGRAREKLFF. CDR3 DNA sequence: TGTGCCAGCAGCTTAGGATCGCAGGGTCGGGCGCGTGAAAAACTGTTTTTT.

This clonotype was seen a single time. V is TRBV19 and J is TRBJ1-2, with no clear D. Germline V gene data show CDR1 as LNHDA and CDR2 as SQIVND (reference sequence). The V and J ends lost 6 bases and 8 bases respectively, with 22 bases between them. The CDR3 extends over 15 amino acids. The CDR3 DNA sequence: TGTGCCAGTAGGGTCCGTTCGGAAAGGAGGAGCGGCTACACCTTC. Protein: CASRVRSERRSGYTF. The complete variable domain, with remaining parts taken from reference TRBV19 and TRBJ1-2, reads DGGITQSPKYLFRKEGQNVTLSCEQNLNHDAMYWYRQDPGQGLRLIYYSQIVNDFQKGDIAEGYSVSREKKESFPLTVTSAQKNPTAFYLCASRVRSERRSGYTFGSGTRLTVV.

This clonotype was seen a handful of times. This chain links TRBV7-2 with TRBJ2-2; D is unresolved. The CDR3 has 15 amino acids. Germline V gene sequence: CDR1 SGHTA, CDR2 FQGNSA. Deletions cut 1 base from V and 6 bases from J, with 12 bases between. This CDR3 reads CASSLDGFNAGELFF. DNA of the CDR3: TGTGCCAGCAGCTTAGATGGGTTTAACGCCGGGGAGCTGTTTTTT.

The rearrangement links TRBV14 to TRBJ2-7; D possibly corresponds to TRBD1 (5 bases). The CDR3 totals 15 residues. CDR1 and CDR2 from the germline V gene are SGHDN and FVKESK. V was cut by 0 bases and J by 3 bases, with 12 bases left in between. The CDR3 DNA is TGTGCCAGCAGCCAAGACCCTAGGGGATTCTACGAGCAGTACTTC. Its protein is CASSQDPRGFYEQYF. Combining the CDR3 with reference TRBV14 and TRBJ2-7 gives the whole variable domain EAGVTQFPSHSVIEKGQTVTLRCDPISGHDNLYWYRRVMGKEIKFLLHFVKESKQDESGMPNNRFLAERTGGTYSTLKVQPAELEDSGVYFCASSQDPRGFYEQYFGPGTRLTVT.

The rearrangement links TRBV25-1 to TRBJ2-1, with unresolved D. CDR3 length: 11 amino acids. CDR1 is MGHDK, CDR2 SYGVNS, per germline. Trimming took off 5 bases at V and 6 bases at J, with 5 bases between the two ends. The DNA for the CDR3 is TGTGCCAGCAGTACGGCCAATGAGCAGTTCTTC. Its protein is CASSTANEQFF.